These 15 T cell receptor beta chains originate from one sample sequenced in a study of regulatory T cells in long-lasting Graves disease. The time point here: newly diagnosed GD, antithyroid drugs for less than 3 months. The TCR library was made from RNA that had been extracted from PBMCs in TRIzol. Investigators prepared the TCR beta libraries by applying iRepertoire HTBI primers and Arm-PCR of CDR3 regions. MiXCR was run by TCRdb on the multiplex PCR reads, yielding one entry per CDR3 protein. Of 550,000 to 700,000 distinct CDR3 sequences in the sample, around 15% are singletons; the top ten hold around 13%. Separately, the same data were catalogued under a study of T cells in Graves' hyperthyroidism and ophthalmopathy.

Sequenced material: peripheral blood mononuclear cells (PBMCs), taken at new diagnosis, from a patient treated with antithyroid drugs. The receptors shown here come from a man aged 18 to 29 with Graves disease.

This chain joins TRBV6-5 and TRBJ2-1; a possible D gene is TRBD1 (5 bases). V lost 6 bases and J 13 bases, leaving 16 bases between the germline ends. The CDR3 consists of 12 residues. CDR1 is MNHEY, CDR2 SVGAGI, per germline. In DNA, the CDR3 is TGTGCCAGCAGCTACGGGCAGGGTAATCAGTTCTTC. Its translation: CASSYGQGNQFF.

The chain combines TRBV20-1 with TRBJ2-2; 8 nucleotides agree with TRBD2. Germline V lookup: CDR1 DFQATT, CDR2 SNEGSKA (reference sequence). This CDR3 region has 13 residues. The junction had 3 bases not matched to a gene; V was cut back by 5 bases and J by 4 bases. CDR3 DNA: TGCAGTGCTGGACTAGCCGTCACCGGGGAGCTGTTTTTT. It yields the protein CSAGLAVTGELFF.

This clonotype was recorded at least ten times. The chain employs TRBV2 and TRBJ1-1; the D gene is possibly TRBD1 (5 bases). V lost 7 bases and J 10 bases, leaving 13 bases between the germline ends. This CDR3 comprises 11 residues. Per germline, CDR1 SNHLY and CDR2 FYNNEI. The CDR3 DNA reads as TGTGCCAGCATCCTTGACAGTGGAGCTTTCTTT. This gives the protein CASILDSGAFF. Drawing the rest from reference TRBV2 and TRBJ1-1, the complete variable domain is EPEVTQTPSHQVTQMGQEVILRCVPISNHLYFYWYRQILGQKVEFLVSFYNNEISEKSEIFDDQFSVERPDGSNFTLKIRSTKLEDSAMYFCASILDSGAFFGQGTRLTVV.

The chain links TRBV2 to TRBJ1-5; 12 bases are a match to TRBD1. Germline V gives CDR1 SNHLY, CDR2 FYNNEI. The CDR3 runs to 17 residues. The junction had 13 bases not matched to a gene; V was cut back by 6 bases and J by 7 bases. This CDR3 reads CASRGLGQGALRQPQHF. The CDR3 DNA reads TGTGCCAGCAGGGGACTGGGACAGGGGGCTTTACGGCAGCCCCAGCATTTT.

This clonotype was counted at least ten times. As DNA, the CDR3 is TGTGCCAGCAACCGGAAATCCTACAATGAGCAGTTCTTC. Translation: CASNRKSYNEQFF. V gene TRBV30 combines with J gene TRBJ2-1; D is undetermined. The CDR3 contains 13 residues. Germline CDR1 and CDR2: GTSNPN and SVGIG (reference sequence). Trimming cost V 8 bases and J 1 base, with 12 bases left between them. Full variable domain (rest looked up from reference TRBV30 and TRBJ2-1): SQTIHQWPATLVQPVGSPLSLECTVEGTSNPNLYWYRQAAGRGLQLLFYSVGIGQISSEVPQNLSASRPQDRQFILSSKKLLLSDSGFYLCASNRKSYNEQFFGPGTRLTVL.

There are many counts of this clonotype. Its ends do not fully match the called genes, so a read error is possible. The V gene is TRBV27, the J gene TRBJ1-1, with D uncertain. Germline loops: CDR1 MNHEY, CDR2 SMNVEV (reference sequence). The CDR3 spans 14 residues. In DNA, the CDR3 is TGTGCCAGCAATTTAGTTCTGGGTGACACTGAAGCTTTCTTT. Protein: CASNLVLGDTEAFF.

This clonotype has a count of ten or more. The V call is TRBV28, the J call TRBJ2-3; TRBD1 is a possible D gene (6 bases). The CDR3 has 13 residues. V was cut by 8 bases and J by 4 bases, with 13 bases left in between. Germline V gene sequence: CDR1 MDHEN, CDR2 SYDVKM. The CDR3: CASANREPDTQYF. The CDR3 DNA reads as TGTGCCAGCGCCAACAGGGAGCCAGATACGCAGTATTTT.

This clonotype was recorded at least ten times. The chain carries TRBV19 and TRBJ2-7, with TRBD1 identical over 9 bases. The junction had 10 bases not matched to a gene; V was cut back by 7 bases and J by 6 bases. Germline V gene sequence: CDR1 LNHDA, CDR2 SQIVND (reference sequence). This CDR3 spans 14 amino acids. The CDR3, as DNA: TGTGCCAGTACTCCGGGACAGGGTACTCGCGAGCAGTACTTC. Amino acids: CASTPGQGTREQYF.

This clonotype has a count of ten or more. The V gene is TRBV28, the J gene TRBJ2-7; a possible D gene is TRBD2 (7 bases). Germline assignment: CDR1 MDHEN and CDR2 SYDVKM. Between the trimmed V and J ends, which lost 8 bases and 2 bases, there was a span of 16 bases. The CDR3 is 14 amino acids. DNA for the CDR3: TGTGCCAGCTCGGGGGGCGGCACTGCCTACGAGCAGTACTTC. It codes for CASSGGGTAYEQYF. The full variable domain, rest sourced from reference TRBV28 and TRBJ2-7, is DVKVTQSSRYLVKRTGEKVFLECVQDMDHENMFWYRQDPGLGLRLIYFSYDVKMKEKGDIPEGYSVSREKKERFSLILESASTNQTSMYLCASSGGGTAYEQYFGPGTRLTVT.

This clonotype has only a few counts. The chain links TRBV29-1 to TRBJ2-1; no clear D. The CDR3 length is 11 residues. Germline V gene sequence: CDR1 SQVTM, CDR2 ANQGSEA. Trimming pared 5 bases from V and 4 bases from J, leaving 6 bases between. CDR3 sequence reads: CSVTEYNEQFF. The CDR3 DNA follows: TGCAGCGTTACCGAGTACAATGAGCAGTTCTTC.

This clonotype occurred many times. V usage is TRBV7-9 and J usage is TRBJ2-3; 14 bases are shared with TRBD2. CDR1 and CDR2 (germline): SEHNR, FQNEAQ (reference sequence). CDR3 length: 16 amino acids. Trimming at V came to 5 bases and at J to 3 bases, leaving 4 bases not matched to a gene. The CDR3 bases are TGTGCCAGCAGCGAGGGGACTAGCGGGAGAACAGATACGCAGTATTTT. This sequence encodes CASSEGTSGRTDTQYF.

This clonotype has at least ten counts. The chain is built from TRBV27 and TRBJ1-1; 7 bases map to TRBD1. The V gene's germline CDR1 is MNHEY and CDR2 SMNVEV (reference sequence). The CDR3 loop spans 15 amino acids. Unmatched junction bases numbered 6, after V lost 1 base and J lost 4 bases. The CDR3 DNA sequence: TGTGCCAGCAGTTTATTTGAGGGGGCCGGCACTGAAGCTTTCTTT. It specifies CASSLFEGAGTEAFF.

This chain joins TRBV4-1 and TRBJ2-7; 9 bases map to TRBD2. After removal of 1 base from V and 0 bases from J, the junction contained 4 bases not matched to a gene. Germline loops: CDR1 MGHRA, CDR2 YSYEKL. This CDR3 has 16 amino acids. The CDR3 DNA is TGCGCCAGCAGCCAAGCGACTAGCGGAAGCTCCTACGAGCAGTACTTC. Translation gives CASSQATSGSSYEQYF.

This clonotype has ten or more counts. The rearrangement uses TRBV28 and TRBJ1-5, with 8 positions matching TRBD1. Germline V lookup: CDR1 MDHEN, CDR2 SYDVKM. Unmatched junction bases numbered 10, after V lost 4 bases and J lost 5 bases. The CDR3 runs 16 residues. The CDR3 DNA sequence: TGTGCCAGCAGTTCCGAAGGACAGGGCGGGGATCAGCCCCAGCATTTT. Its protein product is CASSSEGQGGDQPQHF.

This clonotype was seen more than once but under ten times. The gene calls are TRBV30 and TRBJ2-1, with D unclear. Trimming left V 4 bases short and J 8 bases short, with 18 bases between. Germline lookup yields CDR1 GTSNPN and CDR2 SVGIG (reference sequence). This CDR3 region has 14 residues. The CDR3 DNA reads TGTGCCTGGACACAGTCCGGCAGGCTAGATGAGCAGTTCTTC. Its translation: CAWTQSGRLDEQFF.